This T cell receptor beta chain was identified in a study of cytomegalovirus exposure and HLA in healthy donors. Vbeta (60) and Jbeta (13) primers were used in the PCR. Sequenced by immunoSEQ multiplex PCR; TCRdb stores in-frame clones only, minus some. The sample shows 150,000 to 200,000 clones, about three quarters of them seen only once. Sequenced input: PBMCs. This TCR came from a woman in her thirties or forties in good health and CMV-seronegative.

The CDR3, as DNA: TGTGCCAGCAGCTTGCCGGGACAGGTAAGGGGCACTGAAGCTTTCTTT. Residues: CASSLPGQVRGTEAFF. The V call is TRBV5-6, the J call TRBJ1-1, with 8 bases lining up with TRBD1. Germline-derived CDR1 and CDR2 are SGHDT and YYEEEE. This CDR3 contains 16 residues. Unmatched junction bases numbered 9, after V lost 1 base and J lost 4 bases. Full variable domain (rest looked up from reference TRBV5-6 and TRBJ1-1): DAGVTQSPTHLIKTRGQQVTLRCSPKSGHDTVSWYQQALGQGPQFIFQYYEEEERQRGNFPDRFSGHQFPNYSSELNVNALLLGDSALYLCASSLPGQVRGTEAFFGQGTRLTVV.